The 25 T cell receptor beta chains presented below share a single source sample, sequenced in a study of blood T cell repertoires in COVID-19. Here immunoSEQ multiplex PCR was the method, and the copy in TCRdb shows in-frame clones only, minus some. The table shows fewer than 250,000 clones, with roughly 84% occurring only once. Material: peripheral blood. The source of these receptors is a woman older than 75 with COVID-19, enrolled during active disease.

The rearrangement uses TRBV19 and TRBJ1-1; D is unclear. With 1 base removed from V and 0 bases from J, the gap between germline ends came to 9 bases. The CDR3 totals 15 residues. Germline values: CDR1 LNHDA, CDR2 SQIVND (reference sequence). CDR3 sequence reads: CASSIGMRVNTEAFF. The CDR3 DNA reads TGTGCCAGTAGTATAGGGATGCGGGTGAACACTGAAGCTTTCTTT.

This clone was counted a few times. The DNA for the CDR3 is TGTGCCAGCAGCCGACAGGGAGTCGACGAGCAGTACTTC. Translating it yields CASSRQGVDEQYF. This sequence joins TRBV5-4 and TRBJ2-7, with 7 bases aligning to TRBD1. The CDR3 consists of 13 residues. V lost 4 bases, J lost 5 bases, and 6 bases stayed unmatched. Germline CDR1 and CDR2: SGHNT and YYREEE (reference sequence).

The chain combines TRBV6-2 or TRBV6-3 with TRBJ2-5; D gene uncertain. The germline V gene encodes CDR1 MNHEY and CDR2 SVGEGT. The CDR3 is 14 residues long. V lost 2 bases and J 6 bases, leaving 13 bases between the germline ends. The CDR3 loop is CASSYEAPLQTQYF. For the CDR3, the DNA is TGTGCCAGCAGTTACGAAGCCCCCCTTCAGACCCAGTACTTC.

The V call is TRBV3-1 (or the pseudogene TRBV3-2), the J call TRBJ2-2; 7 bases are a match to TRBD1. V was clipped by 5 bases and J by 4 bases; unmatched bases: 7. The germline CDR1 and CDR2 sequences are LGHDT and YNNKEL (reference sequence). The CDR3 contains 15 residues. In DNA form, the CDR3 reads TGTGCCAGCAGCAACACAGGGGCGGGCACCGGGGAGCTGTTTTTT. It encodes CASSNTGAGTGELFF.

This rearrangement joins TRBV10-3 to TRBJ1-2; a weak D match, TRBD1 (5 bases). The CDR3 runs 13 residues. The germline V and J ends were trimmed by 5 bases and 7 bases, with 14 bases remaining between them. The germline V gene encodes CDR1 ENHRY and CDR2 SYGVKD. In DNA, the CDR3 is TGTGCCATCAGTTCCCAGGGTTTGAGTGGCTACACCTTC. It translates to CAISSQGLSGYTF.

This chain joins TRBV9 and TRBJ1-3; 11 positions agree with TRBD1. The CDR3 has 18 amino acids. With V trimmed by 3 bases and J by 0 bases, 8 bases remained unmatched. CDR1 and CDR2 (germline): SGDLS, YYNGEE. CDR3 coding DNA: TGTGCCAGCAGCGCCCGGGGACAGGGGGGAGTCTCTGGAAACACCATATATTTT. Its translation is CASSARGQGGVSGNTIYF. The entire variable domain, with the rest obtained from reference TRBV9 and TRBJ1-3, is as follows: DSGVTQTPKHLITATGQRVTLRCSPRSGDLSVYWYQQSLDQGLQFLIQYYNGEERAKGNILERFSAQQFPDLHSELNLSSLELGDSALYFCASSARGQGGVSGNTIYFGEGSWLTVV.

The chain has TRBV3-1 (or the pseudogene TRBV3-2) and TRBJ2-3; a weak D match, TRBD2 (6 bases). Trimming cost V 0 bases and J 8 bases, with 12 bases left between them. The CDR3 contains 14 residues. Germline lookup yields CDR1 LGHDT and CDR2 YNNKEL (reference sequence). The CDR3 DNA sequence: TGTGCCAGCAGCCAAGACCCCGGGACTGCTACGCAGTATTTT. It specifies CASSQDPGTATQYF.

The gene calls are TRBV5-4 and TRBJ1-4; 7 bases line up with TRBD1. This CDR3 is built from 15 residues. Germline V gene sequence: CDR1 SGHNT, CDR2 YYREEE (reference sequence). Trimming at V came to 3 bases and at J to 3 bases, leaving 5 bases not matched to a gene. CDR3: CASSSPGGSNEKLFF. The CDR3 DNA sequence: TGTGCCAGCAGCTCACCAGGGGGATCTAATGAAAAACTGTTTTTT.

The chain combines TRBV3-1 (or the pseudogene TRBV3-2) with TRBJ1-2; 8 bases line up with TRBD1. This CDR3 region has 16 residues. Per germline, CDR1 LGHDT and CDR2 YNNKEL (reference sequence). J gave up 8 bases and V 7 bases, and 18 bases lay outside the gene matches. The CDR3 spells CASNNLSPGGSGGYTF. The CDR3 bases are TGTGCCAGCAACAACCTGTCCCCAGGGGGCAGTGGCGGCTACACCTTC.

The CDR3 protein is CASSYRVSDTGELFF. CDR3 nucleotides: TGTGCCAGCAGTTACAGGGTGTCGGACACCGGGGAGCTGTTTTTT. The chain combines TRBV28 with TRBJ2-2, with TRBD1 as a possible D gene (6 bases). V gave up 4 bases and J gave up 3 bases, with 12 bases separating them. CDR3 length equals 15 residues. Germline assignment: CDR1 MDHEN and CDR2 SYDVKM.

The chain links TRBV28 to TRBJ2-5, with 8 bases matching TRBD2. Unmatched junction bases numbered 4, after V lost 9 bases and J lost 4 bases. The CDR3 is 12 residues long. The V gene's germline CDR1 is MDHEN and CDR2 SYDVKM. The CDR3 nucleotides are TGTGCCAGTAGGACTAGCACAGAGACCCAGTACTTC. Translating gives CASRTSTETQYF.

V and J are TRBV28 and TRBJ1-5; 7 bases align to TRBD1. The germline gives CDR1 MDHEN, CDR2 SYDVKM. With V trimmed by 7 bases and J by 3 bases, 6 bases remained unmatched. This CDR3 has 14 amino acids. The CDR3 region is CASTPGGNNQPQHF. CDR3 DNA sequence: TGTGCCAGCACCCCAGGGGGAAACAATCAGCCCCAGCATTTT.

The rearrangement joins TRBV19 to TRBJ2-7; 7 bases fit TRBD1. Trimming took 6 bases from V and 1 from J; bases not matched to a gene: 12. In germline, CDR1 is LNHDA, CDR2 SQIVND (reference sequence). The length of the CDR3 is 16 residues. The CDR3 sequence is CASSPGLDRSSYEQYF. The DNA of the CDR3 is TGTGCCAGTAGCCCCGGGTTGGACAGGTCATCCTACGAGCAGTACTTC.

On this clone: This sample includes further DNA sequences coding for the same CDR3. V usage is TRBV20-1 and J usage is TRBJ1-2; D not certain. Germline CDR1 and CDR2: DFQATT and SNEGSKA (reference sequence). The V end lost 6 bases, the J end lost 6 bases, and 5 bases lay between the germline ends. The CDR3 spans 9 residues. The CDR3, as DNA: TGCAGTGCACGGGATGGCTACACCTTC. It specifies CSARDGYTF.

This clone was recorded only once. The chain combines TRBV28 with TRBJ2-7, with TRBD1 matching 10 bases. Germline V gives CDR1 MDHEN, CDR2 SYDVKM. CDR3 length: 17 amino acids. V dropped 6 bases and J dropped 9; count of bases not matched to a gene: 20. The CDR3 DNA follows: TGTGCCAGCAGCCCGACAGGGGGCCAATACAAACCCTGGGGGCAGTACGTC. Translating gives CASSPTGGQYKPWGQYV.

This chain uses TRBV29-1 with TRBJ1-2, with D perhaps TRBD1 (5 bases). The CDR3 has 14 amino acids. Germline CDR1 SQVTM, CDR2 ANQGSEA. With 2 bases removed from V and 4 bases from J, the gap between germline ends came to 14 bases. CDR3 DNA sequence: TGCAGCGTTGAATATATACAGGAAGGCTATGGCTACACCTTC. It translates to CSVEYIQEGYGYTF.

The CDR3 reads CASSKFVPRIGGNTIYF. The CDR3 coding sequence is TGTGCCAGCAGCAAATTTGTACCGCGAATTGGTGGAAACACCATATATTTT. The rearrangement links TRBV21-1 to TRBJ1-3. TRBV21-1 counts as a pseudogene. The CDR3 has 17 amino acids.

The J gene is TRBJ1-6, the V gene TRBV19; the match to TRBD1 covers 8 bases. The trim removed 6 bases at V and 6 bases at J, leaving 7 bases unmatched. There are 15 residues in the CDR3. The V gene's germline CDR1 is LNHDA and CDR2 SQIVND (reference sequence). The CDR3 protein is CASRTGVGVNSPLHF. The CDR3 DNA reads TGTGCCAGTAGGACAGGGGTTGGGGTTAATTCACCCCTCCACTTT.

J is TRBJ2-1 and V is TRBV12-3 or TRBV12-4; 7 bases agree with TRBD1. V shed 2 bases and J 10 bases; nucleotides not matched to a gene: 5. The CDR3 length is 13 residues. CDR3 DNA sequence: TGTGCCAGCAGTTTAAGGGACAGTGGAGAGCAGTTCTTC. This sequence encodes CASSLRDSGEQFF.

To note about this clone: Other nucleotide sequences from this sample produce the same CDR3. The chain uses TRBV6-5 and TRBJ1-1; D gene ambiguous. CDR1 and CDR2 from the germline V gene are MNHEY and SVGAGI. This CDR3 contains 13 residues. Trimming removed 6 bases from V and 1 base from J, with 9 bases in between. CDR3 residues: CASSLTGNTEAFF. CDR3 DNA sequence: TGTGCCAGCAGCCTGACGGGGAACACTGAAGCTTTCTTT.

V and J are TRBV7-2 and TRBJ1-1, with D uncertain. The V gene lost 2 bases and the J gene lost 1 base, with 11 bases spanning the gap. Germline CDR1 is SGHTA and CDR2 is FQGNSA. There are 15 residues in the CDR3. CDR3 in DNA: TGTGCCAGCAGCTTACCCGGCGGAGCGAACACTGAAGCTTTCTTT. It yields the protein CASSLPGGANTEAFF.

The rearrangement joins TRBV3-1 (or the pseudogene TRBV3-2) to TRBJ2-2; the match to TRBD1 covers 9 bases. The CDR3 sequence is 16 residues long. The J segment lost 6 bases and the V segment lost 2 bases, leaving 7 bases of the junction unmatched. Per the germline V gene, CDR1 is LGHDT and CDR2 is YNNKEL (reference sequence). CDR3 coding DNA: TGTGCCAGCAGCCAAAAGACCGGGACAGGGCCCGGGGAGCTGTTTTTT. Amino acids: CASSQKTGTGPGELFF.

This clone has more than one count but fewer than ten. V usage is TRBV29-1 and J usage is TRBJ2-2; D ambiguous. This CDR3 is 15 amino acids long. Germline assignment: CDR1 SQVTM and CDR2 ANQGSEA. Trimming took off 6 bases at V and 11 bases at J, with 25 bases between the two ends. The CDR3 sequence: CSVLPQEAPVGELFF. CDR3 bases: TGCAGCGTACTCCCTCAAGAGGCCCCCGTCGGAGAGCTGTTTTTT.

The chain is built from TRBV28 and TRBJ2-1; a possible D gene is TRBD2 (6 bases). V lost 3 bases and J 9 bases, leaving 21 bases between the germline ends. The germline V gene encodes CDR1 MDHEN and CDR2 SYDVKM. CDR3 size: 16 residues. The CDR3 DNA is TGTGCCAGCAGTTTCCTCTATGGCGGGGATAGTAGTGAGCAGTTCTTC. Translating it yields CASSFLYGGDSSEQFF.

DNA of the CDR3: TGTGCCAGCAGTGGCGTTGAGAGGCCAGGGGGCTTTGTAAGCACAGATACGCAGTATTTT. Translated: CASSGVERPGGFVSTDTQYF. The rearrangement uses TRBV2 and TRBJ2-3; 8 bases align to TRBD1. Germline-derived CDR1 and CDR2 are SNHLY and FYNNEI. The CDR3 contains 20 residues. The V segment lost 4 bases and the J segment 0 bases; nucleotides outside the gene matches: 18.